Below, one T cell receptor beta chain is given with its context. Its specificity is unknown. The data stem from a study of shared clonotypes between healthy human individuals. Study results and caveats: The study found lower generation probabilities in non-shared clonotypes than in those shared by all four donors.

Assay used: immunoSEQ multiplex PCR; TCRdb lists only in-frame clones, some missing. Among approximately 180,000 clones listed, approximately 92% were seen once. Germline V gene sequence: CDR1 SSHAT, CDR2 FNYEAQ (reference sequence). CDR3 length: 14 residues. The germline V and J ends were trimmed by 1 base and 8 bases, with 12 bases remaining between them. V gene TRBV7-7 combines with J gene TRBJ1-3; D is undetermined. The TCR originated in a woman in her 30s in good health. The sequenced material came from naive CD4+ T cells sorted from blood. Subset here: CD45RA+ positively selected. DNA for the CDR3: TGTGCCAGCAGCTTAGATGGAAGCGTGGACACCATATATTTT. Its protein product is CASSLDGSVDTIYF.